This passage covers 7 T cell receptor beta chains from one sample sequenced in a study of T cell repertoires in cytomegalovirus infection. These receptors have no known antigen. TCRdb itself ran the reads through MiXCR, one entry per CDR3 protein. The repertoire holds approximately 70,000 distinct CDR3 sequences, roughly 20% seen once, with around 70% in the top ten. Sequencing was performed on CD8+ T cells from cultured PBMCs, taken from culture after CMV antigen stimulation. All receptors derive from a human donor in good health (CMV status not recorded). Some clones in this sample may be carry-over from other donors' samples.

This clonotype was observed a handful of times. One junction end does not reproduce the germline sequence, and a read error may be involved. The CDR3 loop is CASSFGQGSHSYNEQFF. The CDR3 nucleotides read TGCGCCAGCAGCTTCGGACAGGGATCGCACTCCTACAATGAGCAGTTCTTC. The rearrangement uses TRBV7-2 and TRBJ2-1, with 8 bases that match TRBD1. The germline CDR1 and CDR2 sequences are SGHTA and FQGNSA. The CDR3 consists of 17 residues.

CDR3 coding DNA: TGTGCCAGCAGCCTCACAGGGGCATATTACAATCAGCCCCAGCATTTT. Amino acids: CASSLTGAYYNQPQHF. This chain joins TRBV11-2 and TRBJ1-5; TRBD1 matches 7 bases. The germline V gene has CDR1 SGHAT and CDR2 FQNNGV. The V gene end was trimmed by 5 bases and the J gene end by 3 bases; junction bases not matched to a gene: 10. The CDR3 contains 16 residues.

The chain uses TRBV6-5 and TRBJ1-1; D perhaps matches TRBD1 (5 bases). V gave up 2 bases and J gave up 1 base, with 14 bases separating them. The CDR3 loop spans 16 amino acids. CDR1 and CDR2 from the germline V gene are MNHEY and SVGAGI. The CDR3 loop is CASSYRGGVKNTEAFF. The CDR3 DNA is TGTGCCAGCAGTTACAGGGGAGGGGTCAAGAACACTGAAGCTTTCTTT.

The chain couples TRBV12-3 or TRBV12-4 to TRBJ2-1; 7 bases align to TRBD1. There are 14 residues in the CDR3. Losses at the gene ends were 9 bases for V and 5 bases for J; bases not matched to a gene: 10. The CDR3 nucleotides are TGTGCCAGTACTCAGGGGACAGTGAACAATGAGCAGTTCTTC. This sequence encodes CASTQGTVNNEQFF.

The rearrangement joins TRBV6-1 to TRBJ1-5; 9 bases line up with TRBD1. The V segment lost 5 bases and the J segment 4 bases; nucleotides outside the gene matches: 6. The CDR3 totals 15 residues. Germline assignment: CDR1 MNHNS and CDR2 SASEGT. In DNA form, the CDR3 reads TGTGCCAGCAGTAATAGACAGGGGGGAAATCAGCCCCAGCATTTT. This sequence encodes CASSNRQGGNQPQHF.

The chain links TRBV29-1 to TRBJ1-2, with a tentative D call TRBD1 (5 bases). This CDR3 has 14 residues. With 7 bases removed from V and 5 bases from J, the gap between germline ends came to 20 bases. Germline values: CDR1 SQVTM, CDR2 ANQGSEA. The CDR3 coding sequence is TGCAGCGCGCCCTTGGGGGGGGGATTATATGGCTACACCTTC. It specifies CSAPLGGGLYGYTF.

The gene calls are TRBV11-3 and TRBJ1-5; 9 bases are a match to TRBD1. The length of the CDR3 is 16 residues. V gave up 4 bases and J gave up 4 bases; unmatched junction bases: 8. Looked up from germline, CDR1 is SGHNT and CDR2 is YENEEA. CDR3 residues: CASSSGTGKGNQPQHF. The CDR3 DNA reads TGTGCCAGCAGCTCCGGGACAGGGAAAGGGAATCAGCCCCAGCATTTT.